Listed below are T cell receptor beta chains from one sample, sequenced in a study of human T cells and chemical hapten exposure. TCRdb passed the RACE reads through MiXCR, listing each CDR3 protein once. The data show about 42,000 distinct CDR3 sequences, with approximately 9.5% seen just once and more than 13% held by the top ten. This specimen was whole blood, taken in connection with sensitization to the hapten diphenylcyclopropenone (DPC). The receptors were gathered from a woman in her 30s with alopecia areata. Some clones in this sample may be carry-over from other donors' samples. The CDR3 runs from the conserved cysteine through the conserved F or W.

>TRBV7-9|TRBJ2-7
CASSQDRGPQYF
>TRBV2|TRBJ1-5
CASSAGEKEHF
>TRBV5-1|TRBJ2-7
CASSSPGEGEQYF
>TRBV7-2|TRBJ2-2
CASSLTGATGELFF
>TRBV4-3|TRBJ2-3
CASSQDFRGLTDTQYF
>TRBV6-6|TRBJ1-1
CASSYPDRESDTEAFF
>TRBV5-5|TRBJ1-2
CASSLAAPALNYGYTF
>TRBV20-1|TRBJ2-5
CSADSGGPQETQYF
>TRBV5-1|TRBJ1-1
CASSPGRGSIEAFF
>TRBV20-1|TRBJ2-1
CSARDGVPSGGYNEQFF
>TRBV12-3/TRBV12-4|TRBJ2-1
CASSLAGPYNEQFF
>TRBV5-1|TRBJ2-2
CASSLAWGANTGELFF
>TRBV30|TRBJ2-1
CAWILRDRGSNEQFF
>TRBV5-1|TRBJ1-1
CASSGASGQMNTEAFF
>TRBV6-2/TRBV6-3|TRBJ1-5
CASSYSKDRGHFYSNQPQHF
>TRBV28|TRBJ1-2
CASSTGGHGYTF
>TRBV24-1|TRBJ2-2
CATSDPGLAGENTGELFF
>TRBV12-3/TRBV12-4|TRBJ2-5
CASSQQETQYF
>TRBV5-4|TRBJ2-3
CASSRGLAGADTQYF
>TRBV14|TRBJ1-4
CASSQVGLQAEKLFF
>TRBV6-5|TRBJ2-7
CASRRDRDTYEQYF
>TRBV18|TRBJ1-2
CASSPRDRDGYTF
>TRBV20-1|TRBJ1-1
CSARSGERYTEAFF
>TRBV19|TRBJ1-1
CASSIAGQNTEAFF